Listed here are 24 T cell receptor beta chains from one sample, sequenced in a study of blood T cell repertoires in COVID-19. Produced via immunoSEQ multiplex PCR; TCRdb's table is partial and in-frame only. This sample has about 110,000 clones, with approximately 78% found just once. Sequenced material: peripheral blood. These receptors were taken from a man aged 70 or older with acute or convalescent COVID-19.

The chain employs TRBV7-3 and TRBJ1-1; 7 nucleotides align to TRBD1. The length of the CDR3 is 14 residues. Trimming took 5 bases from V and 2 from J; bases not matched to a gene: 5. Germline V CDR1 and CDR2: SGHTA, FQGTGA. CDR3 in amino acids: CASSPGQINTEAFF. CDR3 coding DNA: TGTGCCAGCAGCCCGGGACAGATTAACACTGAAGCTTTCTTT. The complete variable domain, with remaining parts taken from reference TRBV7-3 and TRBJ1-1, reads GAGVSQTPSNKVTEKGKYVELRCDPISGHTALYWYRQSLGQGPEFLIYFQGTGAADDSGLPNDRFFAVRPEGSVSTLKIQRTERGDSAVYLCASSPGQINTEAFFGQGTRLTVV.

The chain links TRBV6-5 to TRBJ2-7, with 10 bases matching TRBD1. The J segment lost 7 bases and the V segment lost 6 bases, leaving 9 bases of the junction unmatched. This CDR3 comprises 14 residues. Germline V gene data show CDR1 as MNHEY and CDR2 as SVGAGI. CDR3 region: CASSPGQGIREQYF. The DNA for the CDR3 is TGTGCCAGCAGCCCGGGACAGGGGATTAGGGAGCAGTACTTC.

The chain carries TRBV6-5 and TRBJ2-7; 9 nucleotides align to TRBD1. The germline V gene encodes CDR1 MNHEY and CDR2 SVGAGI. The CDR3 is 14 amino acids. After removal of 8 bases from V and 1 base from J, the junction contained 6 bases not matched to a gene. DNA of the CDR3: TGTGCCAGCGGAAGGGACAGGGCTTCCTACGAGCAGTACTTC. It encodes CASGRDRASYEQYF.

The chain links TRBV19 to TRBJ1-4, with a weak D call TRBD1 (5 bases). Trimming left V 1 base short and J 0 bases short, with 9 bases between. Germline V gene data show CDR1 as LNHDA and CDR2 as SQIVND (reference sequence). This CDR3 spans 16 amino acids. CDR3: CASSIGQSTTNEKLFF. CDR3 nucleotide sequence: TGTGCCAGTAGTATAGGACAGTCGACAACTAATGAAAAACTGTTTTTT.

This CDR3 reads CASSEGTGPKNIQYF. In DNA form, the CDR3 reads TGTGCCAGCAGTGAAGGGACAGGGCCTAAAAACATTCAGTACTTC. The chain employs TRBV6-4 and TRBJ2-4, with 9 bases that match TRBD1. The ends lost 3 bases at V and 4 bases at J; junction bases unmatched: 4. This CDR3 is 15 amino acids long. Germline values: CDR1 MRHNA, CDR2 SNTAGT.

The table lists this clone with a few counts. The V and J genes are TRBV5-1 and TRBJ1-6; 8 bases line up with TRBD1. From germline, CDR1 is SGHRS and CDR2 YFSETQ. Trimming took 5 bases from V and 3 from J; bases not matched to a gene: 7. The CDR3 is 16 amino acids. This CDR3 is CASSLATGDYNSPLHF. In DNA, the CDR3 is TGCGCCAGCAGTCTTGCGACAGGGGACTATAATTCACCCCTCCACTTT.

This clone has more than one count but fewer than ten. The chain carries TRBV27 and TRBJ1-4; 8 bases map to TRBD1. The germline gives CDR1 MNHEY, CDR2 SMNVEV (reference sequence). The length of the CDR3 is 19 residues. Trimming cost V 0 bases and J 2 bases; bases outside gene matches: 11. The CDR3 reads CASSLSGRGRGGTNEKLFF. CDR3 bases: TGTGCCAGCAGTTTATCTGGCAGGGGGCGAGGAGGCACTAATGAAAAACTGTTTTTT.

Notes on this clone: This same CDR3 is encoded by further DNA sequences in the sample. The chain couples TRBV5-1 to TRBJ1-1, with D maybe TRBD1 (5 bases). This CDR3 has 13 amino acids. Germline loops: CDR1 SGHRS, CDR2 YFSETQ. Trimming removed 3 bases from V and 2 bases from J, with 8 bases in between. CDR3 residues: CASSYTGNTEAFF. The CDR3 DNA sequence: TGCGCCAGCAGCTACACAGGAAACACTGAAGCTTTCTTT.

This chain links TRBV5-4 with TRBJ1-1, with no clear D. This CDR3 region has 15 residues. V lost 0 bases and J lost 10, with 19 bases in between. From germline, CDR1 is SGHNT and CDR2 YYREEE (reference sequence). The CDR3 sequence is CASSLAREGKRVAFF. In DNA, the CDR3 is TGTGCCAGCAGCTTGGCACGGGAAGGGAAAAGGGTAGCTTTCTTT.

The chain recombines TRBV2 with TRBJ1-5; a possible D gene is TRBD1 (6 bases). This CDR3 region has 14 residues. The germline gives CDR1 SNHLY, CDR2 FYNNEI. Trimming left V 5 bases short and J 7 bases short, with 15 bases between. The CDR3 nucleotides read TGTGCCAGCAGTAGGGCAAGGGGGGGCCAGCCCCAGCATTTT. Translation gives CASSRARGGQPQHF.

The chain joins TRBV2 to TRBJ1-2, with D possibly being TRBD1 (6 bases). The germline V gene has CDR1 SNHLY and CDR2 FYNNEI. Trimming stripped 7 bases from V and 4 bases from J, with 7 bases between. The CDR3 has 11 amino acids. The CDR3 here is CASTGAYGYTF. CDR3 DNA: TGTGCCAGCACAGGGGCCTATGGCTACACCTTC.

This clone was seen a few times. J is TRBJ1-1 and V is TRBV7-9; perhaps TRBD1 as D (5 bases). The CDR3 has 13 residues. From germline, CDR1 is SEHNR and CDR2 FQNEAQ (reference sequence). Trimming stripped 3 bases from V and 4 bases from J, with 9 bases between. DNA for the CDR3: TGTGCCAGCAGCTTGGACATGGGCACTGAAGCTTTCTTT. Translating gives CASSLDMGTEAFF. Combining the CDR3 with reference TRBV7-9 and TRBJ1-1 gives the whole variable domain DTGVSQNPRHKITKRGQNVTFRCDPISEHNRLYWYRQTLGQGPEFLTYFQNEAQLEKSRLLSDRFSAERPKGSFSTLEIQRTEQGDSAMYLCASSLDMGTEAFFGQGTRLTVV.

The V call is TRBV4-1, the J call TRBJ1-2, with 7 bases lining up with TRBD1. After removal of 7 bases from V and 2 bases from J, the junction contained 4 bases not matched to a gene. This CDR3 region has 13 residues. Per germline, CDR1 MGHRA and CDR2 YSYEKL. The CDR3 is CASTIGGNYGYTF. The CDR3 coding sequence is TGCGCCAGCACAATAGGGGGCAACTATGGCTACACCTTC.

This rearrangement joins TRBV19 to TRBJ1-5, with D unclear. Trimming took 4 bases from V and 4 from J, leaving 8 bases between them. CDR1 is LNHDA and CDR2 is SQIVND in the germline V gene (reference sequence). CDR3 size: 13 residues. Written as DNA, the CDR3 is TGTGCCAGTAGTACACAGAAAAATCAGCCCCAGCATTTT. This translates into CASSTQKNQPQHF.

This clone has a single count. This chain joins TRBV19 and TRBJ2-1; TRBD2 matches at 7 bases. V was clipped by 7 bases and J by 4 bases; unmatched bases: 10. The CDR3 is 15 amino acids. The V gene's germline CDR1 is LNHDA and CDR2 SQIVND (reference sequence). The CDR3 DNA follows: TGTGCCAGTACCGCGGATGGGGAGGGGTACAATGAGCAGTTCTTC. As protein: CASTADGEGYNEQFF.

This clone was counted between two and nine times. The chain carries TRBV28 and TRBJ1-5; maybe TRBD1 (6 bases). The CDR3 has 15 amino acids. The V and J ends lost 7 bases and 3 bases respectively, with 16 bases between them. CDR1 is MDHEN, CDR2 SYDVKM, per germline. In nucleotides, the CDR3 is TGTGCCAGCACCGTAGGGGGGGTCCACAATCAGCCCCAGCATTTT. Translation: CASTVGGVHNQPQHF.

The chain recombines TRBV28 with TRBJ1-5; D is possibly TRBD1 (6 bases). The germline CDR1 and CDR2 sequences are MDHEN and SYDVKM. This CDR3 contains 14 residues. V lost 4 bases, J lost 5 bases, and 12 bases lay in between. The CDR3 DNA reads TGTGCCAGCAGTTCCCGGGACAACTATCAGCCCCAGCATTTT. Its translation is CASSSRDNYQPQHF.

The chain employs TRBV19 and TRBJ1-2, with 7 bases aligning to TRBD1. This CDR3 has 13 amino acids. The V gene's germline CDR1 is LNHDA and CDR2 SQIVND (reference sequence). The trim removed 3 bases at V and 5 bases at J, leaving 3 bases unmatched. As DNA, the CDR3 is TGTGCCAGTAGTATTACAGGGGAGTATGGCTACACCTTC. Translation gives CASSITGEYGYTF.

V is TRBV6-5 and J is TRBJ2-7, with 8 bases fitting TRBD2. The junction had 8 bases not matched to a gene; V was cut back by 7 bases and J by 6 bases. Per germline, CDR1 MNHEY and CDR2 SVGAGI. This CDR3 has 13 residues. Here the CDR3 reads CASNPAGVSEQYF. The CDR3 bases are TGTGCCAGCAACCCAGCGGGAGTCTCCGAGCAGTACTTC.

The J gene is TRBJ1-4, the V gene TRBV18, with 8 bases that match TRBD1. Germline V gene sequence: CDR1 KGHSH, CDR2 LQKENI. This CDR3 is built from 16 residues. J lost 8 bases, V lost 5 bases, and 13 bases had no gene match. CDR3 amino acids: CASSGFSDRAVEKLFF. CDR3 bases: TGTGCCAGCTCAGGGTTCTCGGACAGGGCAGTCGAAAAACTGTTTTTT.

The chain uses TRBV2 and TRBJ1-5, with D possibly TRBD1 on 6 matching bases. Germline CDR1 is SNHLY and CDR2 is FYNNEI. The CDR3 is 14 amino acids. Trimming took off 1 base at V and 2 bases at J, with 6 bases between the two ends. The CDR3 reads CASSEDRGNQPQHF. Written as DNA, the CDR3 is TGTGCCAGCAGTGAAGACAGGGGCAATCAGCCCCAGCATTTT.

CDR3 bases: TGTGCCAGCAGCTTGTCCGGGACAAACAATCAGCCCCAGCATTTT. This sequence encodes CASSLSGTNNQPQHF. V gene TRBV5-4 combines with J gene TRBJ1-5; possible D gene TRBD1, 6 bases. Trimming took off 1 base at V and 3 bases at J, with 11 bases between the two ends. Germline-derived CDR1 and CDR2 are SGHNT and YYREEE (reference sequence). The CDR3 consists of 15 residues.

Here the CDR3 reads CAWGLAGIAGELFF. CDR3 DNA sequence: TGTGCCTGGGGACTAGCGGGGATAGCTGGGGAGCTGTTTTTT. V and J are TRBV30 and TRBJ2-2; 12 bases fit TRBD2. The CDR3 has 14 amino acids. CDR1 GTSNPN and CDR2 SVGIG come from the germline V gene (reference sequence). V lost 5 bases, J lost 8 bases, and 6 bases stayed unmatched.

This sequence joins TRBV28 and TRBJ1-1; D possibly corresponds to TRBD1 (6 bases). Trimming shortened V by 2 bases and J by 3 bases, and 10 bases separated the two germline ends. Germline V gene lookup returns CDR1 MDHEN and CDR2 SYDVKM. CDR3 length: 14 residues. The CDR3, as DNA: TGTGCCAGCAGTTTACGGACAGAGTACACTGAAGCTTTCTTT. Translation gives CASSLRTEYTEAFF. Full variable domain (missing parts from reference TRBV28 and TRBJ1-1): DVKVTQSSRYLVKRTGEKVFLECVQDMDHENMFWYRQDPGLGLRLIYFSYDVKMKEKGDIPEGYSVSREKKERFSLILESASTNQTSMYLCASSLRTEYTEAFFGQGTRLTVV.